Below are 12 T cell receptor beta chains sequenced from a single sample in a study of immune evolution from preneoplasia to lung adenocarcinoma (dated by TCRdb to the early 2020s). Library generation was performed with the immunoSEQ multiplex PCR assay. TCRdb mirrors the immuneACCESS table, restricted to in-frame sequences. Some clones are absent from its copies; in checked studies, under half trace to an unresolved V gene, and the reason for the others is unknown. A total of about 10,000 clones appear in this sample, approximately 78% of them only once. The ten most abundant clones make up around 5% of the sample. The sequencing sample was made of FFPE minimally invasive lung adenocarcinoma tissue. This specimen's cell subset or site label, per the study, means: micro-invasive lung adenocarcinoma (MIA). All receptors derive from a person aged 65-85 years with lung adenocarcinoma.

V is TRBV6-6 and J is TRBJ1-5, with D unresolved. This CDR3 is built from 12 residues. Germline CDR1 reads MNHNY; CDR2 reads SVGAGI (reference sequence). V lost 7 bases and J 3 bases, leaving 7 bases between the germline ends. In nucleotides, the CDR3 is TGTGCCAGCAAGGGAACCAATCAGCCCCAGCATTTT. Translating gives CASKGTNQPQHF.

The J gene is TRBJ2-7, the V gene TRBV6-5, with D perhaps matching TRBD1 (5 bases). This CDR3 comprises 13 residues. V was pared by 7 bases and J by 6 bases, with 16 bases between. Germline V gene sequence: CDR1 MNHEY, CDR2 SVGAGI. The chain's CDR3 is CASMRQGGVEQYF. Here the CDR3 DNA reads TGTGCCAGCATGAGGCAGGGTGGGGTCGAGCAGTACTTC.

The chain joins TRBV18 to TRBJ2-7, with a tentative D call TRBD2 (5 bases). Germline CDR1 is KGHSH and CDR2 is LQKENI. With 6 bases removed from V and 3 bases from J, the gap between germline ends came to 18 bases. CDR3 length: 15 amino acids. Here the CDR3 DNA reads TGTGCCAGCTCCGTCGGAAAATTAGGAGGCTACGAGCAGTACTTC. Translated: CASSVGKLGGYEQYF.

The V and J genes are TRBV6-8 and TRBJ2-7; 9 positions agree with TRBD1. The CDR3 spans 13 residues. CDR1 and CDR2 from the germline V gene are MNHGY and SAAAGT. Trimming at V came to 6 bases and at J to 5 bases, leaving 5 bases not matched to a gene. The CDR3 is CASSLGQGNEQYF. The DNA for the CDR3 is TGTGCCAGCAGCTTGGGACAGGGTAACGAGCAGTACTTC.

This chain links TRBV18 with TRBJ1-1; D is unclear. Germline V gives CDR1 KGHSH, CDR2 LQKENI. The CDR3 covers 13 residues. V was cut by 3 bases and J by 7 bases, with 12 bases left in between. The CDR3 loop reads CASSPGSSREAFF. DNA for the CDR3: TGTGCCAGCTCACCGGGGTCCAGCCGTGAAGCTTTCTTT.

This chain joins TRBV5-1 and TRBJ2-5, with TRBD1 matching over 7 bases. The V segment lost 5 bases and the J segment 5 bases; nucleotides outside the gene matches: 6. The CDR3 is made up of 13 amino acids. The germline V gene has CDR1 SGHRS and CDR2 YFSETQ. This CDR3 is CASSQGDEETQYF. The CDR3 DNA follows: TGCGCCAGCAGTCAGGGGGACGAGGAGACCCAGTACTTC.

The rearrangement joins TRBV5-6 to TRBJ2-1; D not certain. Trimming left V 2 bases short and J 8 bases short, with 14 bases between. CDR3 size: 14 residues. Germline V lookup: CDR1 SGHDT, CDR2 YYEEEE. The CDR3: CASSLLRRLDEQFF. The CDR3, as DNA: TGTGCCAGCAGCTTATTGCGGCGGCTCGATGAGCAGTTCTTC.

The V and J genes are TRBV6-5 and TRBJ1-1; maybe TRBD1 (6 bases). Germline lookup yields CDR1 MNHEY and CDR2 SVGAGI. This CDR3 contains 15 residues. Trimming took 2 bases from V and 3 from J, leaving 13 bases between them. This CDR3 is CASSYTTGDDTEAFF. The CDR3 region has the DNA TGTGCCAGCAGTTACACGACAGGAGATGACACTGAAGCTTTCTTT.

J is TRBJ1-1 and V is TRBV19; unclear D gene. Germline CDR1 is LNHDA and CDR2 is SQIVND (reference sequence). The CDR3 has 16 amino acids. Trimming removed 6 bases at V and 2 bases at J, with 19 bases between. The CDR3 DNA sequence: TGTGCCAGTAGAATCCATGGGGTCGGCCCAAACACTGAAGCTTTCTTT. Translation: CASRIHGVGPNTEAFF.

The rearrangement uses TRBV4-2 and TRBJ2-3; 8 bases match TRBD2. The trim removed 4 bases at V and 3 bases at J, leaving 3 bases unmatched. The germline gives CDR1 LGHNA, CDR2 YNFKEQ. This CDR3 has 14 amino acids. The CDR3 is CASSPRLATDTQYF. The CDR3 nucleotides are TGTGCCAGCAGCCCCCGACTAGCGACAGATACGCAGTATTTT.

The CDR3: CASSRGAVNTEAFF. CDR3 bases: TGTGCCAGCAGCAGGGGGGCCGTGAACACTGAAGCTTTCTTT. The gene calls are TRBV5-6 and TRBJ1-1; the D gene is possibly TRBD1 (6 bases). CDR1 is SGHDT, CDR2 YYEEEE, per germline. The CDR3 runs to 14 residues. Trimming shortened V by 4 bases and J by 0 bases, and 10 bases separated the two germline ends.

The chain recombines TRBV15 with TRBJ2-7; D remains ambiguous. Trimming stripped 8 bases from V and 0 bases from J, with 23 bases between. CDR3 length: 17 amino acids. Germline lookup yields CDR1 LNHNV and CDR2 YYDKDF (reference sequence). CDR3 nucleotide sequence: TGTGCCACCCCAATTAGAGCGCCCTCGAGGAGCTCCTACGAGCAGTACTTC. Its protein is CATPIRAPSRSSYEQYF.